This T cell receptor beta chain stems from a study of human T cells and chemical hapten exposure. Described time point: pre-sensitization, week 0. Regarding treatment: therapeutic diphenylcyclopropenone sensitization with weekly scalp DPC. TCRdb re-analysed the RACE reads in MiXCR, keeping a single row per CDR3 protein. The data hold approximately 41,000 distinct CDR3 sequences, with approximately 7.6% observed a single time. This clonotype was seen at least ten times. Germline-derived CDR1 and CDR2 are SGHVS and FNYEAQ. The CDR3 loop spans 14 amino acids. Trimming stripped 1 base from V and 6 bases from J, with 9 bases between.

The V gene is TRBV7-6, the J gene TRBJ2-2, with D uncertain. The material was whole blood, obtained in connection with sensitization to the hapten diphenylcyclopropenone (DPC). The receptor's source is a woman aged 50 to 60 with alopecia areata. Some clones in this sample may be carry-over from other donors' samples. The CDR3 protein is CASSLVESAGELFF. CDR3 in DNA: TGTGCCAGCAGCTTAGTGGAGAGCGCCGGGGAGCTGTTTTTT.